This T cell receptor beta chain stems from a study of a mutant IDH1 vaccine in newly diagnosed glioma. Study details: It was radiotherapy, temozolomide, or both that patients received previously, with most receiving both.

As to this clone: What it binds is not known.

As to time point: week 11, during vaccination. Every vaccine dose comprised 300 ug of mutant IDH1 20-mer peptide plus topical imiquimod. Astrocytomas that were new, WHO grade 3 or 4, IDH1-mutant and ATRX-lost were present in the donors. V lost 1 base and J 4 bases, leaving 13 bases between the germline ends. There are 15 residues in the CDR3. The germline CDR1 and CDR2 sequences are SGHVS and FQNEAQ. Profiled with immunoSEQ multiplex PCR; TCRdb holds only in-frame clones, not every one. The table has about 52,000 clones, more than 85% seen once. The sample here was PBMCs, taken from a glioma patient whose treatment included an IDH1 peptide vaccine. The sequence was obtained from a man in his fifties or sixties with glioma. The chain recombines TRBV7-8 with TRBJ2-5; D gene uncertain. The CDR3 reads CASSLDSVGGETQYF. The CDR3, as DNA: TGTGCCAGCAGCTTAGATTCGGTGGGTGGAGAGACCCAGTACTTC. The full variable domain, with the rest looked up from reference TRBV7-8 and TRBJ2-5, is GAGVSQSPRYKVAKRGQDVALRCDPISGHVSLFWYQQALGQGPEFLTYFQNEAQLDKSGLPSDRFFAERPEGSVSTLKIQRTQQEDSAVYLCASSLDSVGGETQYFGPGTRLLVL.